These 5 T cell receptor beta chains originate from one sample sequenced in a study of breast tumors, draining lymph nodes, adjacent tissues. TCRdb reprocessed the multiplex PCR reads via MiXCR and lists one record per CDR3 protein. The sample records some 170,000 distinct CDR3 sequences, 33% being singletons. Breast cancer patients provided tissue from their axillary draining lymph nodes. The sequenced sample was axillary lymph node tissue. These receptors were obtained from a female donor with breast cancer. Some clones in this sample may be carry-over from other donors' samples.

The J gene is TRBJ2-5, the V gene TRBV5-6; maybe TRBD1 (6 bases). There are 14 residues in the CDR3. Germline V gene lookup returns CDR1 SGHDT and CDR2 YYEEEE. The V end lost 4 bases, the J end lost 4 bases, and 14 bases lay between the germline ends. CDR3 in DNA: TGTGCCAGCAGCCCAGGAGTAGGGGGAGAGACCCAGTACTTC. This gives the protein CASSPGVGGETQYF.

This clonotype was seen repeatedly, ten times or more. In DNA, the CDR3 is TGTGCCAGCAGCTGGAACAGGGGGTTAAGGGGCGAGCAGTACTTC. It is translated as CASSWNRGLRGEQYF. V is TRBV12-1 and J is TRBJ2-7; TRBD1, the D gene given by the table, was not confirmed from the DNA. TRBV12-1 is shown as a pseudogene. The CDR3 has 15 amino acids.

The sample holds many counts of this clonotype. V and J are TRBV28 and TRBJ1-3; no definite D call. V lost 5 bases, J lost 11 bases, and 13 bases lay in between. Germline V lookup: CDR1 MDHEN, CDR2 SYDVKM. The CDR3 runs 12 residues. CDR3 bases: TGTGCCAGCAGTCCCGGGGAGTTCGCCATATATTTT. Its protein is CASSPGEFAIYF.

This clonotype was counted at least ten times. This chain joins TRBV24-1 and TRBJ2-1; D may be TRBD1 or TRBD2 (9 bases each). V was clipped by 0 bases and J by 1 base, with 27 bases between them. This CDR3 has 22 amino acids. From germline, CDR1 is KGHDR and CDR2 SFDVKD. CDR3 DNA: TGTGCCACCAGTGATTTGACAGGGGGCGCACCTACCAGCGGGAGGTCCTACAATGAGCAGTTCTTC. Its translation: CATSDLTGGAPTSGRSYNEQFF.

V and J are TRBV10-1 and TRBJ2-3; 9 bases agree with TRBD2. The ends lost 5 bases at V and 5 bases at J; junction bases unmatched: 2. The germline CDR1 and CDR2 sequences are WNHNN and SYGVQD (reference sequence). This CDR3 has 13 residues. In nucleotides, the CDR3 is TGCGCCAGCAGTCTAGCGGGGAAAGATACGCAGTATTTT. Protein product: CASSLAGKDTQYF.